What follows are 4 T cell receptor beta chains derived from one specimen sequenced in a study of cytomegalovirus exposure and HLA in healthy donors. The PCR made use of 60 Vbeta and 13 Jbeta primers. Sequencing was performed with immunoSEQ multiplex PCR; in TCRdb, only in-frame clones are kept and a portion is missing. The data show around 180,000 clones, with approximately 80% seen just once and about 6% held by the top ten. The specimen was PBMCs. The receptor set was obtained from a woman younger than 45 in good health and CMV-seropositive.

The CDR3: CASRVQAGYFLAFF. CDR3 DNA sequence: TGTGCCAGCAGAGTTCAAGCAGGGTATTTCTTGGCTTTCTTT. V and J are TRBV27 and TRBJ1-1; D is perhaps TRBD1 (5 bases). Germline CDR1 MNHEY, CDR2 SMNVEV (reference sequence). This CDR3 has 14 amino acids. V dropped 6 bases and J dropped 11 bases, with 22 bases sitting between them.

The rearrangement uses TRBV19 and TRBJ2-4; 9 bases align to TRBD1. Trimming at V came to 10 bases and at J to 7 bases, leaving 5 bases not matched to a gene. The CDR3 is 12 residues long. Germline V gives CDR1 LNHDA, CDR2 SQIVND (reference sequence). CDR3 nucleotides: TGTGCCACCGCGACAGGGGGTAACATTCAGTACTTC. This translates into CATATGGNIQYF.

The chain joins TRBV27 to TRBJ1-2, with D maybe TRBD1 (6 bases). The germline V gene has CDR1 MNHEY and CDR2 SMNVEV (reference sequence). Trimming cost V 5 bases and J 8 bases, with 15 bases left between them. The CDR3 spans 13 residues. The CDR3 sequence is CASSDGQRWGYTF. CDR3 nucleotide sequence: TGTGCCAGCAGTGATGGACAGAGGTGGGGCTACACCTTC.

The chain combines TRBV10-3 with TRBJ1-5; 7 positions agree with TRBD1. J was trimmed by 0 bases and V by 4 bases; bases with no gene match: 3. In germline, CDR1 is ENHRY, CDR2 SYGVKD. There are 15 residues in the CDR3. The CDR3 here is CAISGGQSSNQPQHF. CDR3 sequence (DNA): TGTGCCATCAGTGGGGGACAGAGTAGCAATCAGCCCCAGCATTTT.